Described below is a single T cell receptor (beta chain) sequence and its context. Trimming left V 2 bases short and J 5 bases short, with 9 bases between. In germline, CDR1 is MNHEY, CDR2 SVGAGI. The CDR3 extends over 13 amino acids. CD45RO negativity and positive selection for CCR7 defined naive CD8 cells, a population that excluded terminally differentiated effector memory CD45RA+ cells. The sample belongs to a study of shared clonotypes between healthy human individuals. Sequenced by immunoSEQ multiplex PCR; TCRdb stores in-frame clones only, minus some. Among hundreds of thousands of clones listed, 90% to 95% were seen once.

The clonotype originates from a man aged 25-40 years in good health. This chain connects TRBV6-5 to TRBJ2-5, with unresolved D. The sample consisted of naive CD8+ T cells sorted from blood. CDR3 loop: CASSYGPVETQYF. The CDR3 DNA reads TGTGCCAGCAGTTACGGGCCTGTCGAGACCCAGTACTTC.